This T cell receptor beta chain was recorded in a study of T cells expressing NK-cell markers. Study in general: Cells sorted as CD3+CD56+NKG2C+, CD3+CD56+NKG2C- and CD3+CD56-NKG2C+ T cells supplied the TCR beta repertoires.

Details on this clonotype: Its cognate antigen is unknown.

A 5'RACE template switching approach incorporating UMIs was used to make TCR beta cDNA. From the 5' RACE reads, TCRdb lists one entry per CDR3 protein and no DNA. This specimen shows roughly 380,000 distinct CDR3 sequences; the ten leading clones hold under 6.5%. General study results and limits: Top CD8+ clonotypes included the dominant CD3+CD56+NKG2C+ clonotypes in a handful of donors. Unclear, still, was the HCMV specificity of the expanded NKG2C+ T cell clones.

Germline CDR1 SGHVS, CDR2 FQNEAQ. The CDR3 length is 14 residues. The V gene is TRBV7-8, the J gene TRBJ1-4. This TCR came from a man aged 18-75 years in good health. Material for sequencing was blood T cells: a sorted CD56 or NKG2C T cell subset, CD4+ or CD8+ T cells, or bulk PBMC T cells (not recorded which). CDR3 sequence: CASSSETRIEKLFF. Complete variable domain (other parts from reference TRBV7-8 and TRBJ1-4): GAGVSQSPRYKVAKRGQDVALRCDPISGHVSLFWYQQALGQGPEFLTYFQNEAQLDKSGLPSDRFFAERPEGSVSTLKIQRTQQEDSAVYLCASSSETRIEKLFFGSGTQLSVL.